Following are 21 T cell receptor beta chains from one sample sequenced in a study of T cell clonality in common variable immunodeficiency. Clones were sequenced by immunoSEQ multiplex PCR, and TCRdb holds only the in-frame ones, with some missing. The sample presents about 44,000 clones, none singletons. The sequenced sample consisted of peripheral blood mononuclear cells. The origin of the receptors is a person aged 18 to 75 in good health.

This clone has at least ten counts. The CDR3 sequence is CASSFGLAPYNEQFF. The sequenced part of the CDR3 DNA is TGTGCCAGCAGCTTTGGGCTAGCGCCCTACAATGAG. The chain carries TRBV7-3 and TRBJ2-1, with D maybe TRBD2 (6 bases). The DNA ends 3 residues before the CDR3 does, and the rest of the CDR3 is filled in from the germline J gene. Trimming removed 3 bases at V and 2 bases at J, with 11 bases between. The CDR3 is made up of 15 amino acids. CDR1 is SGHTA and CDR2 is FQGTGA in the germline V gene.

This clone was counted ten times or more. One end of the junction varies from germline; a read error may be responsible. The read ends 3 residues before the CDR3 terminus; that terminus is restored from the germline J gene. The chain links TRBV4-2 to TRBJ1-3, with a weak D call TRBD1 (5 bases). CDR3 length equals 18 residues. CDR1 and CDR2 from the germline V gene are LGHNA and YNFKEQ. Partial CDR3 DNA: TGCGCCAGCAGCCTAGCTCCGGGTGGGGCCGGCTCTGGAAACACC. Protein: CASSLAPGGAGSGNT. The whole CDR3 protein is CASSLAPGGAGSGNTIYF.

This clone was observed many times. The read falls 3 residues short of the CDR3 end, and the missing part is taken from the germline J gene. The V and J genes are TRBV6-2 or TRBV6-3 and TRBJ1-1; D is possibly TRBD1 (6 bases). CDR3 size: 13 residues. Per the germline V gene, CDR1 is MNHEY and CDR2 is SVGEGT. This CDR3 is CASSPIRGAGAFF. Incomplete CDR3 DNA: TGTGCCAGCAGCCCAATCCGGGGGGCTGGG.

In its sample, this clone was seen many times. The CDR3 goes on 3 residues after the read ends, and that part is filled in from the germline J gene. This rearrangement joins TRBV2 to TRBJ2-1; 10 bases line up with TRBD2. With 8 bases clipped from V and 4 bases from J, the junction kept 8 bases outside the gene matches. Germline assignment: CDR1 SNHLY and CDR2 FYNNEI. The CDR3 sequence is 15 residues long. The DNA read from the CDR3 is TGTGCCAGCCGATCCGGGACTAGCGCGTACAATGAG. As protein: CASRSGTSAYNE. The complete CDR3 protein is CASRSGTSAYNEQFF. The whole variable domain, remainder taken from reference TRBV2 and TRBJ2-1, is EPEVTQTPSHQVTQMGQEVILRCVPISNHLYFYWYRQILGQKVEFLVSFYNNEISEKSEIFDDQFSVERPDGSNFTLKIRSTKLEDSAMYFCASRSGTSAYNEQFFGPGTRLTVL.

This clone appeared many times. The read ends 3 residues shy of where the CDR3 ends; the end is completed using the germline J gene. The chain links TRBV13 to TRBJ1-1, with a possible D match to TRBD1 (5 bases). This CDR3 region has 12 residues. Germline CDR1 PRHDT, CDR2 FYEKMQ (reference sequence). The CDR3 is CASSLGGVGAFF. The CDR3 bases that were read are TGTGCCAGCAGCTTAGGAGGGGTAGGA.

In this sample, this clone turned up many times. The sequenced part of the CDR3 DNA is TGTGCCAGCAGCCCAGACAGGGGGCTCGGTGGC. Amino acids: CASSPDRGLGG. The whole CDR3 sequence reads CASSPDRGLGGYTF. The chain has TRBV7-3 and TRBJ1-2; 10 bases fit TRBD1. The read comes to an end 3 residues before the CDR3 does, leaving the germline J gene to fill in the end. Germline V gene sequence: CDR1 SGHTA, CDR2 FQGTGA. Trimming cost V 5 bases and J 7 bases; bases outside gene matches: 7. CDR3 size: 14 residues.

This clone was seen repeatedly, ten times or more. The CDR3 is cut off 3 residues early in the read; its end comes from the germline J gene. The gene calls are TRBV7-2 and TRBJ2-3, with 12 bases aligning to TRBD2. Germline lookup yields CDR1 SGHTA and CDR2 FQGNSA. The trim removed 2 bases at V and 6 bases at J, leaving 0 bases unmatched. The CDR3 is made up of 14 amino acids. The sequenced CDR3 bases are TGTGCCAGCAGCTTAACTAGCGGGGGGGATACG. Translating gives CASSLTSGGDT. In full, the CDR3 reads CASSLTSGGDTQYF.

This clone was seen many times. The read finishes 3 residues shy of the CDR3 end, and the germline J gene is used to complete it. The gene calls are TRBV15 and TRBJ2-5; 10 positions match TRBD2. Germline V gene data show CDR1 as LNHNV and CDR2 as YYDKDF (reference sequence). This CDR3 has 17 amino acids. The junction had 9 bases not matched to a gene; V was cut back by 0 bases and J by 5 bases. The CDR3 bases that were read are TGTGCCACCAGCAGAGATCTAGCGGGAGTTCGTGGGGAGACC. Amino acid sequence: CATSRDLAGVRGET. In full, the CDR3 reads CATSRDLAGVRGETQYF.

This clone has at least ten counts. The read finishes 3 residues shy of the CDR3 end, and the germline J gene is used to complete it. The rearrangement uses TRBV7-2 and TRBJ1-2; 9 nucleotides align to TRBD1. Per the germline V gene, CDR1 is SGHTA and CDR2 is FQGNSA. The J segment lost 5 bases and the V segment lost 5 bases, leaving 9 bases of the junction unmatched. The CDR3 runs 15 residues. CDR3 DNA (partial): TGTGCCAGCAGCCCGTGGACAGGGGAGATATATGGC. Translated: CASSPWTGEIYG. The entire CDR3 reads CASSPWTGEIYGYTF.

The table lists this clone with many counts. The CDR3 end lies 3 residues beyond the end of the read and is filled in from the germline J gene. V gene TRBV7-9 combines with J gene TRBJ1-2; TRBD1 might be the D (6 bases). Germline V gene data show CDR1 as SEHNR and CDR2 as FQNEAQ (reference sequence). CDR3 length equals 13 residues. The CDR3 DNA, read in part, is TGTGCCAGCAGTTCGGGGGGGGCGCAAGGC. Protein: CASSSGGAQG. Given in full, the CDR3 is CASSSGGAQGYTF.

This clone was counted at least ten times. From the germline J gene comes the end of the CDR3, since the read stops 3 residues before it. The rearrangement links TRBV6-1 to TRBJ2-5, with TRBD1 matching 7 bases. This CDR3 has 15 residues. Germline CDR1 and CDR2: MNHNS and SASEGT. V lost 2 bases to trimming and J lost 7 bases; unmatched junction nucleotides: 10. The part of the CDR3 DNA that was read is TGTGCCAGCAGTGAATATAGGGGGCGTAGATGGACC. Its protein product is CASSEYRGRRWT. The complete CDR3 protein is CASSEYRGRRWTQYF.

This clone was recorded many times. Read coverage stops 3 residues before the CDR3 terminus; the germline J gene supplies the remainder. The genes are TRBV7-2 and TRBJ2-7, with a possible D match to TRBD2 (6 bases). Trimming shortened V by 8 bases and J by 5 bases, and 22 bases separated the two germline ends. This CDR3 has 15 amino acids. The germline gives CDR1 SGHTA, CDR2 FQGNSA. The sequenced part of the CDR3 DNA is TGTGCCAGCCGTATTCGTGCTAGCGTGGGCCACGAG. Translation: CASRIRASVGHE. The whole CDR3 protein reads CASRIRASVGHEQYF.

This clone was picked up many times. Read sequence stops 3 residues before the CDR3 end, and the germline J gene provides the missing end. V is TRBV2 and J is TRBJ2-5; 10 bases map to TRBD2. The V gene end was trimmed by 4 bases and the J gene end by 5 bases; junction bases not matched to a gene: 10. This CDR3 region has 16 residues. Germline loops: CDR1 SNHLY, CDR2 FYNNEI. CDR3 DNA, as far as it was read: TGTGCCAGCAGTGCTTGGATAGCGGGAGGCGAGGAGACC. Its protein is CASSAWIAGGEET. The whole CDR3 is CASSAWIAGGEETQYF.

A note on this clone: The CDR3 goes on 3 residues after the read ends, and that part is filled in from the germline J gene. V is TRBV7-8 and J is TRBJ1-3; weak D call: TRBD1 (5 bases). The CDR3 runs 15 residues. V shed 1 base and J shed 2 bases, with 9 bases lying between them. The V gene's germline CDR1 is SGHVS and CDR2 FQNEAQ. The DNA read from the CDR3 is TGTGCCAGCAGCTTAGTCGGAGGGGCTGGAAACACC. It is translated as CASSLVGGAGNT. The CDR3 in full is CASSLVGGAGNTIYF.

The sample holds many counts of this clone. The read terminates 3 residues before the CDR3 end, so the remaining end is supplied by the germline J gene. The genes are TRBV7-3 and TRBJ2-7; D call uncertain. V was pared by 6 bases and J by 3 bases, with 12 bases between. The length of the CDR3 is 13 residues. Germline CDR1 SGHTA, CDR2 FQGTGA. CDR3 DNA, as far as it was read: TGTGCCAGCAGTAGCCATAAGAGCTACGAG. Its translation is CASSSHKSYE. In full, the CDR3 reads CASSSHKSYEQYF.

This clone was observed at least ten times. Read data end 3 residues before the CDR3 end; the end is taken from the germline J gene. The chain couples TRBV6-1 to TRBJ1-1, with 8 bases that match TRBD1. This CDR3 has 15 residues. With V trimmed by 2 bases and J by 3 bases, 5 bases remained unmatched. CDR1 and CDR2 (germline): MNHNS, SASEGT. The CDR3 here is CASSEFNRGYTEAFF. Partial CDR3 DNA: TGTGCCAGCAGTGAATTTAACAGGGGGTACACTGAA.

This clone was seen repeatedly, ten times or more. The read halts 3 residues ahead of the CDR3 end, with the missing end drawn from the germline J gene. The chain carries TRBV2 and TRBJ2-7; perhaps TRBD1 as D (6 bases). CDR1 and CDR2 (germline): SNHLY, FYNNEI. The CDR3 extends over 13 amino acids. Trimming left V 5 bases short and J 4 bases short, with 12 bases between. CDR3 bases read: TGTGCCAGCAGTAAGACAGGTCCATACGAG. Protein product: CASSKTGPYE. The whole CDR3 region reads CASSKTGPYEQYF.

Ten or more counts support this clone. The observed sequence ends 3 residues before the CDR3 terminus, with the missing tail filled in from the germline J gene. V usage is TRBV20-1 and J usage is TRBJ2-7, with 14 bases aligning to TRBD2. This CDR3 spans 13 amino acids. V lost 7 bases to trimming and J lost 2 bases; unmatched junction nucleotides: 1. The germline gives CDR1 DFQATT, CDR2 SNEGSKA (reference sequence). The CDR3 bases that were read are TGCAGTGGGGGACTAGCGGGGGCCTACGAG. It codes for CSGGLAGAYE. In full, the CDR3 is CSGGLAGAYEQYF.

This clone appeared many times. The read ends 3 residues early relative to the CDR3; the germline J gene fills the gap. This chain joins TRBV5-1 and TRBJ1-1; 7 nucleotides line up with TRBD1. The J segment lost 1 base and the V segment lost 0 bases, leaving 3 bases of the junction unmatched. The CDR3 runs to 15 residues. CDR1 is SGHRS and CDR2 is YFSETQ in the germline V gene. Partial CDR3 DNA: TGCGCCAGCAGCTTGGTGGCAGGGGGGAACACTGAA. Translating it yields CASSLVAGGNTE. The complete CDR3 protein is CASSLVAGGNTEAFF.

In its sample, this clone was seen a few times. The read terminates 3 residues before the CDR3 end, so the remaining end is supplied by the germline J gene. The chain is built from TRBV5-1 and TRBJ2-4; possibly TRBD2 for D (7 bases). The CDR3 sequence is 15 residues long. Germline CDR1 SGHRS, CDR2 YFSETQ. V lost 4 bases and J 6 bases, leaving 17 bases between the germline ends. This CDR3 reads CASSPREGERNIQYF. The covered CDR3 bases are TGCGCCAGCAGCCCGAGGGAGGGGGAGAGAAACATT.

This clone occurred many times. The read stops 3 residues short of the end of the CDR3; the missing end is completed from the germline J gene. The chain couples TRBV28 to TRBJ2-7, with 11 bases fitting TRBD2. Germline lookup yields CDR1 MDHEN and CDR2 SYDVKM. CDR3 size: 17 residues. V lost 3 bases to trimming and J lost 6 bases; unmatched junction nucleotides: 13. The CDR3 bases that were read are TGTGCCAGCAGTTTCGCCCTTCTAGCGGGAGGCCATCTCGAG. Encoded protein: CASSFALLAGGHLE. The CDR3 in its entirety is CASSFALLAGGHLEQYF.